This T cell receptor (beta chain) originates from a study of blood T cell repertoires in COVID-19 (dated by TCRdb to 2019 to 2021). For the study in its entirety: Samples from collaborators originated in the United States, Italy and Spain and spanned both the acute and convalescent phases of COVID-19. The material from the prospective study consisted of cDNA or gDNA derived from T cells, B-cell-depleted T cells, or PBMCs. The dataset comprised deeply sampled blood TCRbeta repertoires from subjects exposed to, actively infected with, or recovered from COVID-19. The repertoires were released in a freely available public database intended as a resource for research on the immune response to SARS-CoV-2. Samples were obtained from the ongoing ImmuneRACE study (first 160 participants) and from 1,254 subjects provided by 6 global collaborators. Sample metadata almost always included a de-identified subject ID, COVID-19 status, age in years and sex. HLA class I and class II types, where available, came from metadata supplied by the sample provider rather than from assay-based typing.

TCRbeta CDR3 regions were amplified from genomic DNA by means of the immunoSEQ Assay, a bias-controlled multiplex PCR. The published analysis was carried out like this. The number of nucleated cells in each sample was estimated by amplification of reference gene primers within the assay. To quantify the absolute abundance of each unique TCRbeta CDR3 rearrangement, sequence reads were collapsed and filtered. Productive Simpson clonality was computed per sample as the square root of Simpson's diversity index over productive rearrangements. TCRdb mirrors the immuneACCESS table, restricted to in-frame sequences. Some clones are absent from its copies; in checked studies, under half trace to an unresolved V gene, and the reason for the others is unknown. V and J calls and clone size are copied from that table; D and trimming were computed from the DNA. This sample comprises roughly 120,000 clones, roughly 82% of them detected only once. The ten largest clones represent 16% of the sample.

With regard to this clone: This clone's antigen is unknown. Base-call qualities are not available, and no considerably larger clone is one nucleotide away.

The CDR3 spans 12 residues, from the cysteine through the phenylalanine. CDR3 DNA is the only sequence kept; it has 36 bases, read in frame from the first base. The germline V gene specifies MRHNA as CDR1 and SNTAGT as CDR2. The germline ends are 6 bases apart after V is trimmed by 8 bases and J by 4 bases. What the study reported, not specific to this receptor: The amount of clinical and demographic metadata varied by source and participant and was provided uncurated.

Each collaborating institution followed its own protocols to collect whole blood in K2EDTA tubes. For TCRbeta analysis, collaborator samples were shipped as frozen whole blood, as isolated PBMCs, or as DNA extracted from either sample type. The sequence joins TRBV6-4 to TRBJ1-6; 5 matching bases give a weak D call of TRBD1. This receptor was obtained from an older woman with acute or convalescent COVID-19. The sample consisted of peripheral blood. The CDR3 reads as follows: CASGAYNSPLHF. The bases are TGTGCCAGCGGGGCTTATAATTCACCCCTCCACTTT.